This section outlines one T cell receptor beta chain sequence together with its context. In this sample, this clonotype turned up many times. The antigen it recognizes is unknown. Nothing much larger sits one base from this clone, and base qualities are not available. This specimen belongs to a study of CD8 T cells in ankylosing spondylitis (TCRdb year 2017). Study-level background: T cell receptor beta repertoires were profiled in healthy donors and ankylosing spondylitis patients so that disease-linked TCR variants could be found. In total, the full study cohort was made up of 108 healthy donors and approximately 27 ankylosing spondylitis patients. Samples of peripheral blood were taken, and for ankylosing spondylitis patients, synovial fluid was collected as well.

Sequencing was performed on an Illumina HiSeq 2500. Quantitative 5'-RACE with molecular barcodes was the method used to prepare the TCR beta libraries. As for how the authors treated the data: A new computational method, built on a probabilistic model of VDJ rearrangement, was used to identify disease-linked TCR variants. In-frame beta chains were kept once TCRdb had trimmed the public reads at Q25 with fastp and called clones with MiXCR. Identical CDR3 proteins give one entry, which carries the most common genes and DNA. TCRdb assigned the V and J calls; the authors' analysis was not used. The sample table shows about 130,000 distinct CDR3 sequences, and approximately 7.4% are seen once. Clones ranked in the top ten supply around 12% of the sample. What the study reported, not specific to this receptor: The disease-linked clones showed a CD8+ phenotype and occurred at relatively low frequencies in peripheral blood. Blood from ankylosing spondylitis patients appeared to be characterized by a TCR beta motif composed of roughly 8 highly homologous amino acid variants. Some motif variants were previously reported in synovial fluid and blood of reactive arthritis patients, suggesting common disease-initiation mechanisms. The disease-linked clones were reported to be significantly enriched in matched synovial fluid samples from ankylosing spondylitis patients.

This sequence was found in a female donor with ankylosing spondylitis or in good health (not recorded which). Sample: blood, either unsorted or a sorted T cell fraction (not recorded which).

The CDR3 loop reads CASSQVISSYNEQFF. DNA sequence: TGCGCCAGCAGCCAAGTCATATCCTCCTACAATGAGCAGTTCTTC. This sequence uses TRBV4-1 and TRBJ2-1; the D gene assignment is ambiguous. The germline V gene supplies CDR1 MGHRA and CDR2 YSYEKL. V is cut by 1 base and J by 0 bases, and the space between the germline ends is 7 bases. The cysteine opens and the phenylalanine closes a CDR3 of 15 amino acids. The only DNA kept is the CDR3, 45 bases in frame from the first base.